The next 9 T cell receptor beta chains were all read from a single sample in a study of patients and donors after allogeneic stem cell transplantation. TCRdb recomputed calls from the RT-PCR reads with MiXCR, one row per CDR3 protein. The sample lists approximately 99,000 distinct CDR3 sequences, approximately 40% occurring once. Source material: blood, either unsorted or a sorted T cell fraction (not recorded which). Receptors were obtained from a human donor who was either an allogeneic HSCT recipient or a stem cell or donor lymphocyte infusion donor (not recorded which). It is not recorded whose cells these are; they may come from a transplant donor.

This chain connects TRBV6-5 to TRBJ1-2; TRBD1 matches 7 bases. Germline V gene data show CDR1 as MNHEY and CDR2 as SVGAGI. The CDR3 runs to 14 residues. V shed 7 bases and J 6 bases; nucleotides not matched to a gene: 11. CDR3 amino acids: CASKKQGRKNGYTF. The CDR3 DNA reads TGTGCCAGCAAAAAACAGGGGAGGAAGAATGGCTACACCTTC.

The rearrangement uses TRBV6-2 or TRBV6-3 and TRBJ2-2, with D unclear. This CDR3 comprises 11 residues. V shed 4 bases and J shed 10 bases, with 7 bases lying between them. Germline-derived CDR1 and CDR2 are MNHEY and SVGEGT. The CDR3: CASSSKKELFF. The CDR3, as DNA: TGTGCCAGCAGTTCGAAGAAGGAGCTGTTTTTT.

The rearrangement links TRBV19 to TRBJ1-1; no reliable D call. Germline CDR1 is LNHDA and CDR2 is SQIVND (reference sequence). Trimming took off 5 bases at V and 2 bases at J, with 15 bases between the two ends. CDR3 size: 15 residues. The CDR3 protein is CASSPQRPPNTEAFF. In DNA, the CDR3 is TGTGCCAGTAGTCCCCAGAGGCCACCTAACACTGAAGCTTTCTTT.

This clonotype was seen a few times. The J gene is TRBJ2-2, the V gene TRBV3-1; 12 bases match TRBD2. CDR3 length: 18 residues. The trim removed 3 bases at V and 2 bases at J, leaving 7 bases unmatched. Germline V lookup: CDR1 LGHDT, CDR2 YNNKEL (reference sequence). The DNA for the CDR3 is TGTGCCAGCAGCCACGGGACTAGCGGGTTTTCTAACACCGGGGAGCTGTTTTTT. Amino acid sequence: CASSHGTSGFSNTGELFF.

This clonotype was recorded a few times. The chain has TRBV6-5 and TRBJ1-6, with a possible D match to TRBD1 (5 bases). The CDR3 is 13 amino acids. V shed 6 bases and J shed 10 bases, with 13 bases lying between them. Germline CDR1 MNHEY, CDR2 SVGAGI. The CDR3 DNA follows: TGTGCCAGCAGCCTCGGAGGACACTCACCCCTCCACTTT. It is translated as CASSLGGHSPLHF.

This clonotype showed up just once. Germline and junction disagree at one end, which may indicate a read error. The chain couples TRBV6-2 or TRBV6-3 to TRBJ1-5; D is uncertain. The CDR3 totals 15 residues. Germline V gene lookup returns CDR1 MNHEY and CDR2 SVGEGT. CDR3 region: CAGSYRGDSNQPQHF. The CDR3, as DNA: TGCGCCGGCAGTTACCGCGGAGATAGCAATCAGCCCCAGCATTTT.

The chain couples TRBV7-2 to TRBJ1-4; 11 bases line up with TRBD1. Germline lookup yields CDR1 SGHTA and CDR2 FQGNSA. V was pared by 4 bases and J by 8 bases, with 3 bases of the junction left unmatched. This CDR3 has 14 residues. CDR3 protein: CASSSDRGREKLFF. The CDR3, as DNA: TGTGCCAGCAGCTCGGACAGGGGGCGCGAAAAACTGTTTTTT.

The chain recombines TRBV6-5 with TRBJ2-7, with TRBD2 identical over 8 bases. The germline V gene encodes CDR1 MNHEY and CDR2 SVGAGI. V was clipped by 7 bases and J by 3 bases; unmatched bases: 2. The CDR3 has 12 amino acids. CDR3 sequence: CASIGGGYEQYF. Written as DNA, the CDR3 is TGTGCCAGCATCGGGGGGGGCTACGAGCAGTACTTC.

The rearrangement links TRBV7-9 to TRBJ1-6; D not certain. The CDR3 is made up of 19 amino acids. Trimming took off 4 bases at V and 0 bases at J, with 19 bases between the two ends. Germline CDR1 reads SEHNR; CDR2 reads FQNEAQ (reference sequence). CDR3 amino acids: CASSSRNLRAGSYNSPLHF. The CDR3 DNA reads TGTGCCAGCAGCTCCCGGAATTTGAGGGCTGGCTCCTATAATTCACCCCTCCACTTT.